A selection of T cell receptor beta chains follows, all from one sample in a study of blood T cells in healthy people across ages. TCRdb independently ran MiXCR on the 5' RACE reads; one entry per CDR3 protein. The table includes about 1,400,000 distinct CDR3 sequences, 42% detected once. Material for sequencing was blood. These receptors came from a young woman in good health. Both conserved end residues are part of each CDR3. D genes are given only for firm matches. Clone sizes are given selectively: once, few, many, or a class where the clone is expanded.

>few|17|TRBJ1-6|NA|TRBV2
CASSGFSGSSYNSPLHF
TGTGCCAGCAGTGGATTTTCGGGGAGCTCCTATAATTCACCCCTCCACTTT
>NA|12|TRBJ2-7|NA|TRBV13
CASSQGSGRVYF
TGTGCCAGCAGCCAGGGATCGGGTCGAGTGTACTTC
>NA|14|TRBJ2-3|TRBD2|TRBV11-2
CASRSLAGEDTQYF
TGTGCCAGCAGATCACTAGCGGGGGAAGATACGCAGTATTTT
>NA|17|TRBJ2-5|NA|TRBV13
CASSSIWRSPPKETQYF
TGTGCCAGCAGCTCAATATGGAGGTCCCCCCCAAAAGAGACCCAGTACTTC
>NA|16|TRBJ2-3|TRBD2|TRBV10-3
CAISGGWREGPDTQYF
TGTGCCATCAGCGGGGGATGGCGGGAGGGCCCAGATACGCAGTATTTT
>NA|15|TRBJ1-4|NA|TRBV28
CASSSLGPTNEKLFF
TGTGCCAGCAGTTCGTTAGGACCGACTAATGAAAAACTGTTTTTT
>NA|15|TRBJ2-7|NA|TRBV5-8
CASSFRVLRTYEQYF
TGTGCCAGCAGCTTCAGGGTGCTTCGTACCTACGAGCAGTACTTC
>few|14|TRBJ1-2|TRBD1|TRBV27
CASSRPGQEYGYTF
TGTGCCAGCAGTAGACCGGGACAGGAGTATGGCTACACCTTC
>NA|17|TRBJ2-3|TRBD2|TRBV4-2
CASSHHPPSGRTDTQYF
TGTGCCAGCAGCCATCATCCTCCTAGCGGGAGGACAGATACGCAGTATTTT
>NA|15|TRBJ2-3|NA|TRBV2
CASSVGTPVADTQYF
TGTGCCAGCAGTGTTGGGACGCCAGTTGCCGATACGCAGTATTTT
>NA|14|TRBJ2-7|TRBD2|TRBV20-1
CSAKTSGSIHEQYF
TGCAGTGCGAAGACTAGCGGGAGCATCCATGAGCAGTACTTC
>NA|16|TRBJ2-1|NA|TRBV27
CASTTTGTLLDHEQFF
TGTGCCAGCACTACCACCGGGACCCTCTTAGATCATGAGCAGTTCTTC
>NA|13|TRBJ1-4|NA|TRBV20-1
CSAVGTVNEKLFF
TGCAGTGCAGTAGGGACGGTGAATGAAAAACTGTTTTTT
>few|15|TRBJ2-1|NA|TRBV30
CAWSVGQLAYNEQFF
TGTGCCTGGAGTGTTGGACAGTTAGCCTACAATGAGCAGTTCTTC
>NA|16|TRBJ2-1|TRBD2|TRBV10-3
CAISVQEREGLNEQFF
TGTGCCATCAGTGTCCAGGAGCGGGAGGGCCTCAATGAGCAGTTCTTC
>NA|18|TRBJ2-7|TRBD2|TRBV4-2
CASSQDPPSGNSYNEQYF
TGTGCCAGCAGCCAAGATCCTCCCAGCGGGAACTCCTACAATGAGCAGTACTTC
>NA|17|TRBJ1-2|TRBD1|TRBV3-1
CASSQNVVLQGRYGYTF
TGTGCCAGCAGCCAAAATGTAGTCCTACAGGGGAGATATGGCTACACCTTC
>NA|16|TRBJ1-1|NA|TRBV18
CASSPDERGVNTEAFF
TGTGCCAGCTCACCGGACGAGAGGGGGGTGAACACTGAAGCTTTCTTT
>few|12|TRBJ1-2|NA|TRBV20-1
CSARYTSGGYTF
TGCAGTGCTAGATATACCAGTGGGGGCTACACCTTC
>few|12|TRBJ2-5|NA|TRBV21-1
CASSKGVETQYF
TGTGCCAGCAGCAAAGGGGTGGAGACCCAGTACTTC